These 10 T cell receptor beta chains came from one sample sequenced in a study of OX40 agonist ivuxolimab in advanced cancers. The data were produced by immunoSEQ multiplex PCR, yet TCRdb's version contains in-frame clones alone and is incomplete. The profile shows around 110,000 clones, 90% of them singletons. The sample was CD4+ or CD8+ T cells sorted from blood, taken in a trial of the OX40 agonist ivuxolimab. These receptors were collected from an adult with an advanced solid tumor such as melanoma, head and neck, liver or kidney cancer.

V is TRBV5-1 and J is TRBJ2-7, with TRBD2 matching over 8 bases. CDR3 length: 15 amino acids. The ends lost 4 bases at V and 5 bases at J; junction bases unmatched: 11. The germline CDR1 and CDR2 sequences are SGHRS and YFSETQ. The CDR3 loop reads CASSAMRGVFNEQYF. The CDR3 nucleotides read TGCGCCAGCAGCGCCATGCGGGGGGTGTTTAACGAGCAGTACTTC.

The chain uses TRBV4-1 and TRBJ1-1; 7 nucleotides match TRBD1. J was trimmed by 10 bases and V by 2 bases; bases with no gene match: 7. Germline V lookup: CDR1 MGHRA, CDR2 YSYEKL. This CDR3 region has 13 residues. The CDR3 bases are TGCGCCAGCAGCCAAATAAGGGACAGCGGAGCTTTCTTT. Its protein product is CASSQIRDSGAFF.

The chain recombines TRBV6-1 with TRBJ2-7, with D possibly being TRBD2 (6 bases). V lost 3 bases and J lost 4, with 19 bases in between. The CDR3 has 16 amino acids. Germline CDR1 reads MNHNS; CDR2 reads SASEGT. Here the CDR3 DNA reads TGTGCCAGCAGTGACGCGGGGACCGCCCCAGGGTACGAGCAGTACTTC. Amino acids: CASSDAGTAPGYEQYF.

This sequence joins TRBV2 and TRBJ1-4, with D possibly TRBD1 on 5 matching bases. Trimming took 10 bases from V and 5 from J, leaving 14 bases between them. The V gene's germline CDR1 is SNHLY and CDR2 FYNNEI. CDR3 length: 13 residues. The CDR3 nucleotides read TGTGCCACCTCCGGGACGGTGAATGAAAAACTGTTTTTT. Translation: CATSGTVNEKLFF.

This rearrangement joins TRBV6-6 to TRBJ2-7, with TRBD1 identical over 12 bases. Germline V gene sequence: CDR1 MNHNY, CDR2 SVGAGI (reference sequence). Trimming at V came to 7 bases and at J to 2 bases, leaving 6 bases not matched to a gene. This CDR3 has 15 residues. Written as DNA, the CDR3 is TGTGCCAGCACCATTGGGGACAGGGGGCCCTACGAGCAGTACTTC. Its translation: CASTIGDRGPYEQYF.

This chain connects TRBV7-8 to TRBJ2-7; 10 nucleotides agree with TRBD1. With V trimmed by 1 base and J by 0 bases, 9 bases remained unmatched. CDR1 is SGHVS, CDR2 FQNEAQ, per germline. This CDR3 is built from 18 residues. In DNA form, the CDR3 reads TGTGCCAGCAGCTTAGTGAATCCGGGACAGGGGTCCTCCTACGAGCAGTACTTC. Its translation is CASSLVNPGQGSSYEQYF.

This clone was seen a single time. The chain links TRBV6-6 to TRBJ2-2, with D unclear. Germline loops: CDR1 MNHNY, CDR2 SVGAGI (reference sequence). CDR3 length equals 14 residues. V lost 0 bases to trimming and J lost 5 bases, with 7 bases between them. The CDR3 sequence: CASSYSLGTGELFF. CDR3 coding DNA: TGTGCCAGCAGTTACTCGTTAGGAACCGGGGAGCTGTTTTTT.

J is TRBJ1-1 and V is TRBV9; perhaps TRBD1 as D (5 bases). Trimming took 0 bases from V and 0 from J, leaving 30 bases between them. Germline V gene data show CDR1 as SGDLS and CDR2 as YYNGEE. The CDR3 is 22 residues long. CDR3: CASSVDPRGLWAGSEMNTEAFF. The CDR3 DNA follows: TGTGCCAGCAGCGTAGATCCTAGAGGGCTATGGGCAGGGTCGGAAATGAACACTGAAGCTTTCTTT.

This chain connects TRBV19 to TRBJ1-6; 7 bases agree with TRBD1. V was pared by 5 bases and J by 7 bases, with 8 bases of the junction left unmatched. Germline V lookup: CDR1 LNHDA, CDR2 SQIVND (reference sequence). The CDR3 contains 15 residues. CDR3 protein: CASSLTGQGNSPLHF. The CDR3 DNA follows: TGTGCCAGTAGTCTGACAGGGCAAGGGAATTCACCCCTCCACTTT.

The V and J genes are TRBV19 and TRBJ1-6; 9 bases agree with TRBD1. Germline CDR1 LNHDA, CDR2 SQIVND (reference sequence). This CDR3 is 16 amino acids long. V dropped 6 bases and J dropped 7; count of bases not matched to a gene: 10. Here the CDR3 reads CASRAGTGFQNSPLHF. Here the CDR3 DNA reads TGTGCCAGTAGGGCCGGGACAGGGTTTCAGAATTCACCCCTCCACTTT.